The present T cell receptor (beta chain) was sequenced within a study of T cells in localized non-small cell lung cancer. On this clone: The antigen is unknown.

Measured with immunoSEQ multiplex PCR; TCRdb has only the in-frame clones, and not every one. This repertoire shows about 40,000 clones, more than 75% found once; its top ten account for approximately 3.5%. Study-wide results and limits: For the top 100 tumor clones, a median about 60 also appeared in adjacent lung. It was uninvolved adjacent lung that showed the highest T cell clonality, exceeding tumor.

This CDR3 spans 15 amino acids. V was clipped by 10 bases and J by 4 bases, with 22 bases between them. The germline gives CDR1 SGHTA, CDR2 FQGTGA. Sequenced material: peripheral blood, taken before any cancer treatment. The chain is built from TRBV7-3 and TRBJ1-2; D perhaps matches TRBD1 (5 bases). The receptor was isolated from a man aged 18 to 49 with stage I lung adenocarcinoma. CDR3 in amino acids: CAIPPGGARVYGYTF. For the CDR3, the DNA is TGTGCCATCCCCCCCGGAGGGGCACGAGTCTATGGCTACACCTTC.